This T cell receptor (beta chain) emerged from a study of blood T cell repertoires in COVID-19. Across the study: The United States, Italy and Spain were the sources of the acute and convalescent COVID-19 samples. T cells, B-cell-depleted T cells, or PBMCs provided the cDNA or gDNA that served as material.

The CDR3 consists of 17 residues. Germline loops: CDR1 SGHTA, CDR2 FQGNSA. V was pared by 3 bases and J by 4 bases, with 21 bases between. Assay used: immunoSEQ multiplex PCR; TCRdb lists only in-frame clones, some missing. The sample includes some 240,000 clones, approximately 90% seen only once; the top ten take 0.8% to 1%. The genes are TRBV7-2 and TRBJ1-2; weak D call: TRBD1 (5 bases). The TCR originated in a man in his fifties or sixties with COVID-19, enrolled during active disease. The sequenced material came from peripheral blood. The CDR3 region has the DNA TGTGCCAGCAGCTTGGGGGGGGAGTCTGTCATCCGCTATGGCTACACCTTC. Protein sequence: CASSLGGESVIRYGYTF.